What follows are 10 T cell receptor beta chains derived from one specimen sequenced in a study of T-cell reconstitution after alpha-beta-depleted transplantation in children. Preparation of the TCRbeta library used unique molecular identifiers. TCRdb processed the PCR reads anew with MiXCR; each CDR3 protein has one entry. In the table there are about 610,000 distinct CDR3 sequences, roughly a tenth of which are singletons. The sequences come from PBMCs from the stem cell graft donor, collected from the stem cell graft. All receptors come from a human donor who donated a stem cell graft to a child with acute myeloid leukemia.

This clonotype was seen ten or more times. This chain uses TRBV5-1 with TRBJ2-7; TRBD2 matches 10 bases. In germline, CDR1 is SGHRS, CDR2 YFSETQ. The CDR3 is 15 residues long. Trimming cost V 0 bases and J 3 bases; bases outside gene matches: 3. DNA of the CDR3: TGCGCCAGCAGCTTGGTGACTAGCGGGCTCTACGAGCAGTACTTC. This gives the protein CASSLVTSGLYEQYF.

This clonotype was counted between two and nine times. The chain links TRBV6-5 to TRBJ2-7; D possibly corresponds to TRBD1 (6 bases). The CDR3 totals 11 residues. Trimming shortened V by 7 bases and J by 5 bases, and 9 bases separated the two germline ends. Germline values: CDR1 MNHEY, CDR2 SVGAGI. The CDR3 spells CASKQGNEQYF. CDR3 sequence (DNA): TGTGCCAGCAAACAGGGAAACGAGCAGTACTTC.

This clonotype was detected many times. The V call is TRBV20-1, the J call TRBJ1-2, with no clear D. Germline lookup yields CDR1 DFQATT and CDR2 SNEGSKA (reference sequence). The CDR3 length is 15 residues. Deletions cut 6 bases from V and 8 bases from J, with 25 bases between. For the CDR3, the DNA is TGCAGTGCGCGTCCGGCCCGTACTTCACCCGTGGGCTACACCTTC. Protein: CSARPARTSPVGYTF.

The chain couples TRBV6-2 or TRBV6-3 to TRBJ2-7; D perhaps matches TRBD1 (7 bases). CDR3 size: 16 residues. The V and J ends lost 3 bases and 2 bases respectively, with 17 bases between them. Germline V gene lookup returns CDR1 MNHEY and CDR2 SVGEGT. Here the CDR3 DNA reads TGTGCCAGCAGTTATCCTTGGCCAGGGGGGACCTACGAGCAGTACTTC. It codes for CASSYPWPGGTYEQYF.

Note on this clonotype: Relative to the germline gene, one junction end is altered; a read error may explain this. V usage is TRBV7-6 and J usage is TRBJ2-3, with TRBD2 matching over 10 bases. Looked up from germline, CDR1 is SGHVS and CDR2 is FNYEAQ. The CDR3 is made up of 16 amino acids. CDR3 DNA: TGTGCCAGCAGCTTAGATAATAGCGGGGGGACAGATACGCAGTATTTC. Translated, it gives CASSLDNSGGTDTQYF.

The table lists this clonotype with a few counts. The J gene is TRBJ2-1, the V gene TRBV24-1; D might be TRBD1 (6 bases). CDR3 length equals 17 residues. Trimming cost V 3 bases and J 5 bases, with 19 bases left between them. Germline values: CDR1 KGHDR, CDR2 SFDVKD. The CDR3 protein is CATSDTGIDVFNNEQFF. CDR3 sequence (DNA): TGTGCCACCAGTGATACAGGGATTGATGTGTTTAACAATGAGCAGTTCTTC.

This clonotype was recorded at least ten times. The V and J genes are TRBV20-1 and TRBJ2-3, with D maybe TRBD2 (6 bases). The CDR3 covers 15 residues. V dropped 1 base and J dropped 1 base, with 12 bases sitting between them. The germline V gene encodes CDR1 DFQATT and CDR2 SNEGSKA (reference sequence). The CDR3 nucleotides read TGCAGTGCTAGAGCGATAAGGGAGGGCACAGATACGCAGTATTTT. Encoded protein: CSARAIREGTDTQYF.

This clonotype came up many times. The J gene is TRBJ2-3, the V gene TRBV29-1, with 7 nucleotides matching TRBD1. V shed 0 bases, J shed 0 bases, and the junction held 0 bases outside the gene matches. CDR3 length equals 14 residues. Germline lookup yields CDR1 SQVTM and CDR2 ANQGSEA. CDR3 residues: CSVEDRGSTDTQYF. The CDR3 nucleotides are TGCAGCGTTGAAGACAGGGGGAGCACAGATACGCAGTATTTT.

This clonotype appeared many times. The chain has TRBV12-3 or TRBV12-4 and TRBJ1-5; no firm D call. CDR3 length: 14 residues. Trimming shortened V by 5 bases and J by 4 bases, and 12 bases separated the two germline ends. CDR3 residues: CASSPSGRNQPQHF. As DNA, the CDR3 is TGTGCCAGCAGTCCCAGTGGGAGGAATCAGCCCCAGCATTTT.

This clonotype was recorded many times. V usage is TRBV5-1 and J usage is TRBJ2-7; the D is unclear. V lost 2 bases to trimming and J lost 3 bases, with 6 bases between them. The CDR3 runs 12 residues. Germline loops: CDR1 SGHRS, CDR2 YFSETQ. The CDR3 protein is CASSFGFYEQYF. Written as DNA, the CDR3 is TGCGCCAGCAGCTTCGGTTTCTACGAGCAGTACTTC.